These 10 T cell receptor beta chains were all obtained from the same sample, sequenced in a study of monozygotic twins with inflammatory bowel disease. Following a re-call of the 5' RACE reads, TCRdb has one entry per CDR3 protein and lacks DNA. This table lists about 300,000 distinct CDR3 sequences. Sequenced sample: blood. These receptors all come from a human donor with ulcerative colitis or Crohn's disease, or a healthy co-twin of an affected twin (not recorded which).

The chain uses TRBV6-2 or TRBV6-3 and TRBJ2-7. This CDR3 spans 11 amino acids. Germline CDR1 MNHEY, CDR2 SVGEGT. CDR3 protein: CASSWSGEQYF.

The chain couples TRBV6-2 or TRBV6-3 to TRBJ2-6; TCRdb picks TRBD1, but there is no DNA to check that call. Looked up from germline, CDR1 is MNHEY and CDR2 is SVGEGT. The CDR3 covers 18 residues. The CDR3 is CASSYNPGTRPGANVLTF.

The rearrangement uses TRBV27 and TRBJ2-7; TCRdb reports TRBD1, a call that lacks DNA to check it against. Per germline, CDR1 MNHEY and CDR2 SMNVEV (reference sequence). This CDR3 comprises 12 residues. The CDR3 reads CASGDSTYEQYF.

V usage is TRBV12-3 or TRBV12-4 and J usage is TRBJ2-7; the TCRdb D gene call, TRBD2, has no DNA to confirm it. There are 14 residues in the CDR3. CDR3 residues: CASSLAGGYEQQYF.

The chain links TRBV12-3 or TRBV12-4 to TRBJ2-7; TCRdb indicates TRBD2, and absent DNA this call remains unverified. The CDR3 runs to 14 residues. The CDR3 sequence: CASSLRTSDTEQYF.

The V and J genes are TRBV12-3 or TRBV12-4 and TRBJ2-7; TCRdb's D call of TRBD2 is untestable without DNA. The CDR3 extends over 15 amino acids. The CDR3 reads CASSSSSGGAYEQYF.

The genes are TRBV24-1 and TRBJ1-1. Germline CDR1 reads KGHDR; CDR2 reads SFDVKD. This CDR3 is 15 amino acids long. CDR3 residues: CATSAGGGPEVSAFF.

The genes are TRBV5-1 and TRBJ2-2; the TRBD2 assignment by TCRdb is unverifiable without DNA. Germline CDR1 SGHRS, CDR2 YFSETQ. The CDR3 consists of 14 residues. CDR3 in amino acids: CASSRWENTGELFF.

This chain uses TRBV5-6 with TRBJ2-3; the D call of TRBD1 rests on TCRdb alone, since no DNA is present to check it. The CDR3 extends over 16 amino acids. CDR1 SGHDT and CDR2 YYEEEE come from the germline V gene. The CDR3 here is CASSLDTGRRSDTQYF. Filled out from reference TRBV5-6 and TRBJ2-3, the complete variable domain reads DAGVTQSPTHLIKTRGQQVTLRCSPKSGHDTVSWYQQALGQGPQFIFQYYEEEERQRGNFPDRFSGHQFPNYSSELNVNALLLGDSALYLCASSLDTGRRSDTQYFGPGTRLTVL.

J is TRBJ2-1 and V is TRBV28. Germline V gene data show CDR1 as MDHEN and CDR2 as SYDVKM. The CDR3 is made up of 15 amino acids. The CDR3 is CASSSRYGPYKVQFF.